The clone carrying this T cell receptor beta chain was counted at least ten times. Its antigen is still unknown. The unsorted libraries were made from 2 million PBMCs kept at -80 C. These data are taken from a study of neurological immune-mediated disorders. Overall study results and limits: CDR3 amino acid sequences found in expanded clones were never shared across subjects, suggesting private repertoires in all groups.

V lost 5 bases, J lost 9 bases, and 20 bases lay in between. Germline lookup yields CDR1 SGHTA and CDR2 FQGNSA. CDR3 length: 16 amino acids. 5'RACE with 10-nucleotide random UMIs generated the cDNA. One entry per CDR3 protein, called by TCRdb with MiXCR from the 5' RACE reads. The sample has under 80,000 distinct CDR3 sequences; roughly 13% are singletons. The clonotype comes from a woman in her 50s in good health. This chain uses TRBV7-2 with TRBJ1-6; tentative D call: TRBD1 (6 bases). The sequencing input was PBMCs. The chain's CDR3 is CASSLLGAGARSPLHF. The CDR3, as DNA: TGTGCCAGCAGCCTACTCGGGGCAGGGGCTCGTTCACCCCTCCACTTT. The full variable domain, completed using reference TRBV7-2 and TRBJ1-6, is GAGVSQSPSNKVTEKGKDVELRCDPISGHTALYWYRQSLGQGLEFLIYFQGNSAPDKSGLPSDRFSAERTGGSVSTLTIQRTQQEDSAVYLCASSLLGAGARSPLHFGNGTRLTVT.